These T cell receptor beta chains were read from a single sample in a study of shared T cell receptors in the human thymus. TCRdb's table, derived via immunoSEQ multiplex PCR, lists solely in-frame clones and lacks some. The profile covers some 400,000 clones, with approximately 95% appearing a single time and around 0.019% taken by the ten largest. Sequencing input: thymocytes. Receptors originate from a human donor. CDR3s include the opening cysteine and the closing phenylalanine or tryptophan. A D gene is named only where the DNA matches it firmly. Some rows have no size entry. The others give once, few or many, or a class for an expanded clone.

abundance,j_gene,v_gene,d_gene,CDR3aa,CDR3nt
NA,TRBJ2-2,TRBV9,TRBD2,CASSPQTSGWTGELFF,TGTGCCAGCAGCCCTCAGACTAGCGGGTGGACCGGGGAGCTGTTTTTT
NA,TRBJ1-5,TRBV14,NA,CASSQEGQPAPLGPQHF,TGTGCCAGCAGCCAAGAAGGACAGCCAGCGCCCCTAGGTCCCCAGCATTTT
few,TRBJ1-5,TRBV5-1,TRBD1,CASSLDGTEGNQPQHF,TGCGCCAGCAGCTTGGACGGGACAGAGGGCAATCAGCCCCAGCATTTT
NA,TRBJ2-1,TRBV15,NA,CATSMGRTSYNEQFF,TGTGCCACCAGCATGGGACGGACCTCCTACAATGAGCAGTTCTTC
NA,TRBJ2-3,TRBV18,TRBD2,CASSLRLAASTDTQYF,TGTGCCAGCTCACTAAGACTAGCGGCTAGCACAGATACGCAGTATTTT
NA,TRBJ1-1,TRBV7-2,NA,CASSLAWEGLNTEAFF,TGTGCCAGCAGCTTAGCATGGGAGGGGCTGAACACTGAAGCTTTCTTT
NA,TRBJ2-3,TRBV7-3,NA,CASSFKHPDTQYF,TGTGCCAGCAGCTTCAAGCATCCAGATACGCAGTATTTT
NA,TRBJ2-7,TRBV19,NA,CASSIEGGHGKRSYEQYF,TGTGCCAGTAGTATAGAAGGAGGTCACGGCAAGCGCTCCTACGAGCAGTACTTC
NA,TRBJ1-2,TRBV19,TRBD1,CASIDRGWNYGYTF,TGTGCCAGTATCGACAGGGGATGGAACTATGGCTACACCTTC
NA,TRBJ2-2,TRBV27,NA,CASRRIWGERDTGELFF,TGTGCCAGCAGGAGGATTTGGGGAGAGCGGGACACCGGGGAGCTGTTTTTT
NA,TRBJ1-1,TRBV10-2,TRBD1,CASSDRGEAFF,TGCGCCAGCAGCGACAGGGGTGAAGCTTTCTTT
NA,TRBJ2-1,TRBV11-3,NA,CASSLGTYNEQFF,TGTGCCAGCAGCTTAGGGACGTACAATGAGCAGTTCTTC
NA,TRBJ2-7,TRBV6-1,NA,CASSEAWDGYPYEQYF,TGTGCCAGCAGTGAAGCGTGGGACGGGTACCCCTACGAGCAGTACTTC
NA,TRBJ2-4,TRBV27,NA,CASRASRGNIQYF,TGTGCCAGCAGGGCTAGCCGAGGAAACATTCAGTACTTC
NA,TRBJ2-1,TRBV27,TRBD2,CASSLGASGSLASNEQFF,TGTGCCAGCAGTTTAGGGGCTAGCGGGAGCCTAGCCTCGAATGAGCAGTTCTTC
NA,TRBJ2-5,TRBV4-3,TRBD2,CASSQDQAGKETQYF,TGCGCCAGCAGCCAAGATCAAGCGGGAAAAGAGACCCAGTACTTC
NA,TRBJ1-1,TRBV5-4,NA,CASSLGDQGRNTEAFF,TGTGCCAGCAGCTTGGGGGACCAGGGGAGGAACACTGAAGCTTTCTTT
NA,TRBJ2-5,TRBV19,TRBD1,CASSWTGEETQYF,TGTGCCAGTAGCTGGACAGGGGAGGAGACCCAGTACTTC
NA,TRBJ1-2,TRBV7-8,TRBD1,CASSPRTGGIYGYTF,TGTGCCAGCAGCCCTCGGACAGGAGGGATCTATGGCTACACCTTC
once,TRBJ2-6,TRBV18,NA,CASSPGGRTKGVSGANVLTF,TGTGCCAGCTCACCAGGAGGGAGAACCAAAGGTGTTTCTGGGGCCAACGTCCTGACTTTC